Many counts were recorded for the clone carrying this TCR beta chain. The antigen remains unidentified. Overall study results and limits: Tumor Tregs overlapped most with tumor, then blood, naive CD4+ cells.

CDR1 is MDHEN, CDR2 SYDVKM, per germline. The CDR3 extends over 15 amino acids. V lost 7 bases, J lost 0 bases, and 13 bases lay in between. CD4+CD45RO+CD25- cells were isolated as memory CD4+ T cells. Full-length variable regions came from constant-region reverse primers plus semi-nested Nested Universal Primer A PCR. TCRdb recomputed calls from the 5' RACE reads with MiXCR, one row per CDR3 protein. Of 50,000 to 80,000 distinct CDR3 sequences listed, 22% are singletons. Sequencing was performed on memory CD4+ T cells sorted from a lymph node. Subset specified: memory CD4+ T cells, CD4+CD45RO+CD25-. The V gene is TRBV28, the J gene TRBJ2-4, with D possibly being TRBD2 (6 bases). The sequence derives from a female donor with breast cancer. The CDR3 reads CASTAGGKAKNIQYF. The CDR3 region has the DNA TGTGCCAGCACTGCGGGCGGGAAAGCCAAAAACATTCAGTACTTC.